The next 24 T cell receptor beta chains were all read from a single sample in a study of cytomegalovirus exposure and HLA in healthy donors. In the PCR, 60 Vbeta and 13 Jbeta primers were used. Measured with immunoSEQ multiplex PCR; TCRdb has only the in-frame clones, and not every one. Among about 150,000 clones listed, approximately 84% were seen once. Sequenced material: PBMCs. The receptors here all came from a woman between 18 and 29 years old in good health and CMV-seronegative.

This sequence joins TRBV6-6 and TRBJ2-7; 8 positions agree with TRBD1. The CDR3 contains 15 residues. Per the germline V gene, CDR1 is MNHNY and CDR2 is SVGAGI (reference sequence). Trimming removed 6 bases from V and 4 bases from J; junction bases left unmatched: 11. The CDR3 region is CASSRDRGVRYEQYF. The DNA of the CDR3 is TGTGCCAGCAGCCGCGACAGGGGAGTGAGGTACGAGCAGTACTTC.

The J gene is TRBJ2-2, the V gene TRBV11-2, with D possibly being TRBD1 (5 bases). Germline CDR1 is SGHAT and CDR2 is FQNNGV. The CDR3 has 15 residues. V lost 1 base to trimming and J lost 1 base, with 7 bases between them. The CDR3 coding sequence is TGTGCCAGCAGCTTAGTAGGACAGAACACCGGGGAGCTGTTTTTT. Residues: CASSLVGQNTGELFF. The full variable domain, in which reference TRBV11-2 and TRBJ2-2 provide the parts outside the CDR3, is EAGVAQSPRYKIIEKRQSVAFWCNPISGHATLYWYQQILGQGPKLLIQFQNNGVVDDSQLPKDRFSAERLKGVDSTLKIQPAKLEDSAVYLCASSLVGQNTGELFFGEGSRLTVL.

The chain joins TRBV2 to TRBJ2-1, with unresolved D. CDR3 length equals 12 residues. The V and J ends lost 8 bases and 9 bases respectively, with 14 bases between them. Germline CDR1 is SNHLY and CDR2 is FYNNEI. Here the CDR3 reads CASGDGGGEQFF. CDR3 in DNA: TGTGCCAGCGGCGACGGCGGCGGTGAGCAGTTCTTC.

The chain has TRBV29-1 and TRBJ1-5, with 7 bases identical to TRBD1. V lost 6 bases to trimming and J lost 2 bases; unmatched junction nucleotides: 10. The CDR3 covers 15 residues. Germline V CDR1 and CDR2: SQVTM, ANQGSEA. This CDR3 reads CSVVLTGQGNQPQHF. CDR3 sequence (DNA): TGCAGCGTAGTACTAACTGGACAGGGCAATCAGCCCCAGCATTTT.

The J gene is TRBJ1-5, the V gene TRBV6-5; D is perhaps TRBD1 (6 bases). Trimming pared 5 bases from V and 3 bases from J, leaving 11 bases between. The CDR3 length is 14 residues. Per germline, CDR1 MNHEY and CDR2 SVGAGI. The CDR3 sequence: CASSRTAVNQPQHF. CDR3 nucleotides: TGTGCCAGCAGTCGGACAGCGGTCAATCAGCCCCAGCATTTT.

In its sample, this clone was seen once. This sequence joins TRBV7-9 and TRBJ2-3; 14 bases agree with TRBD2. Germline V gene data show CDR1 as SEHNR and CDR2 as FQNEAQ (reference sequence). V was clipped by 9 bases and J by 4 bases; unmatched bases: 6. This CDR3 is built from 15 residues. CDR3 region: CASEPGLAGADTQYF. The CDR3 nucleotides read TGTGCCAGTGAACCGGGACTAGCGGGAGCAGATACGCAGTATTTT.

The sample holds a few counts of this clone. The junction departs from the called germline gene at one end, perhaps through a read error. V and J are TRBV10-2 and TRBJ2-1, with a tentative D call TRBD2 (6 bases). Looked up from germline, CDR1 is WSHSY and CDR2 is SAAADI. The CDR3 loop spans 15 amino acids. This chain's CDR3 is CASSDQGRRGNGQFF. In DNA form, the CDR3 reads TGCGCCAGCAGTGATCAGGGTCGGCGGGGCAATGGGCAGTTCTTC.

This rearrangement joins TRBV29-1 to TRBJ2-4, with a tentative D call TRBD2 (5 bases). Germline V CDR1 and CDR2: SQVTM, ANQGSEA. The CDR3 totals 19 residues. Trimming shortened V by 0 bases and J by 0 bases, and 21 bases separated the two germline ends. Here the CDR3 reads CSVEDRGLKRPLAKNIQYF. The CDR3 region has the DNA TGCAGCGTTGAAGATCGAGGGTTAAAAAGACCACTAGCCAAAAACATTCAGTACTTC.

The gene calls are TRBV5-4 and TRBJ2-2; D possibly corresponds to TRBD2 (6 bases). Trimming left V 4 bases short and J 4 bases short, with 17 bases between. Germline lookup yields CDR1 SGHNT and CDR2 YYREEE (reference sequence). The CDR3 totals 16 residues. CDR3 DNA sequence: TGTGCCAGCAGCCGCGGGAAACCTTTGGGCACCGGGGAGCTGTTTTTT. Translating it yields CASSRGKPLGTGELFF.

The chain links TRBV9 to TRBJ1-3, with D unclear. Between the trimmed V and J ends, which lost 4 bases and 4 bases, there was a span of 15 bases. The CDR3 extends over 15 amino acids. The germline CDR1 and CDR2 sequences are SGDLS and YYNGEE. The CDR3 region has the DNA TGTGCCAGCAGCCCCGCCGCGGCATCCGGAAACACCATATATTTT. Its protein product is CASSPAAASGNTIYF.

V usage is TRBV5-1 and J usage is TRBJ2-5, with 7 bases lining up with TRBD2. V shed 4 bases, J shed 4 bases, and the junction held 7 bases outside the gene matches. The germline V gene has CDR1 SGHRS and CDR2 YFSETQ. This CDR3 is built from 14 residues. The CDR3 spells CASSREAGRETQYF. CDR3 in DNA: TGCGCCAGCAGCAGGGAAGCGGGACGAGAGACCCAGTACTTC.

This chain links TRBV9 with TRBJ1-1; D is possibly TRBD1 (5 bases). Germline CDR1 reads SGDLS; CDR2 reads YYNGEE. CDR3 size: 14 residues. V was pared by 4 bases and J by 3 bases, with 13 bases between. In DNA, the CDR3 is TGTGCCAGCAGCTTCCGGGGGGGAGACACTGAAGCTTTCTTT. The encoded protein is CASSFRGGDTEAFF.

The chain combines TRBV19 with TRBJ2-1; a possible D gene is TRBD1 (5 bases). Trimming took off 0 bases at V and 5 bases at J, with 11 bases between the two ends. This CDR3 spans 15 amino acids. From germline, CDR1 is LNHDA and CDR2 SQIVND (reference sequence). In nucleotides, the CDR3 is TGTGCCAGTAGTATAGATACAGGCCAAAACAATGAGCAGTTCTTC. Translated, it gives CASSIDTGQNNEQFF.

V is TRBV14 and J is TRBJ1-2, with TRBD1 identical over 7 bases. The ends lost 4 bases at V and 8 bases at J; junction bases unmatched: 13. This CDR3 spans 15 amino acids. CDR1 and CDR2 from the germline V gene are SGHDN and FVKESK. CDR3 DNA: TGTGCCAGCAGCCCCATACCGGGACAGAGAAGGGGCTACACCTTC. Its protein product is CASSPIPGQRRGYTF.

The chain has TRBV7-2 and TRBJ1-2; weak D call: TRBD1 (5 bases). Germline V gene sequence: CDR1 SGHTA, CDR2 FQGNSA. Trimming left V 7 bases short and J 4 bases short, with 22 bases between. The CDR3 sequence is 16 residues long. The CDR3 sequence: CASTRGSGRSPYGYTF. The CDR3 bases are TGTGCCAGCACCCGGGGGTCGGGGCGCTCCCCCTATGGCTACACCTTC.

This clone was counted between two and nine times. V gene TRBV29-1 combines with J gene TRBJ2-1; 10 bases match TRBD2. Germline V lookup: CDR1 SQVTM, CDR2 ANQGSEA. Trimming removed 7 bases from V and 9 bases from J; junction bases left unmatched: 6. The CDR3 spans 12 residues. CDR3 in amino acids: CSASTSGFEQFF. Written as DNA, the CDR3 is TGCAGCGCCTCGACTAGCGGGTTTGAGCAGTTCTTC.

This chain links TRBV21-1 with TRBJ1-1; the table's D gene call, TRBD1, was not cross checked with the DNA. TRBV21-1 is a pseudogene. CDR3 size: 14 residues. The CDR3 DNA reads as TGTGCCAGCAGCCAAGACAGGGGGCCCCTTGAAGCTTTCTTT. Residues: CASSQDRGPLEAFF.

The chain is built from TRBV28 and TRBJ2-5, with D tentatively TRBD2 (7 bases). This CDR3 has 16 residues. With 2 bases removed from V and 4 bases from J, the gap between germline ends came to 17 bases. Germline V gene lookup returns CDR1 MDHEN and CDR2 SYDVKM. The CDR3: CASSLAGRGKRETQYF. The CDR3, as DNA: TGTGCCAGCAGTTTAGCGGGGAGGGGGAAGAGAGAGACCCAGTACTTC.

The chain couples TRBV6-5 to TRBJ2-7; D is possibly TRBD2 (6 bases). V gave up 2 bases and J gave up 6 bases, with 8 bases separating them. The CDR3 extends over 12 amino acids. CDR1 and CDR2 from the germline V gene are MNHEY and SVGAGI. The CDR3 DNA follows: TGTGCCAGCAGTTACATGCGGGGCGAGCAGTACTTC. Translating it yields CASSYMRGEQYF.

The chain is built from TRBV6-1 and TRBJ2-5; TRBD1 agrees at 7 bases. TRBJ2-7 matches the DNA end more closely, so the J call is doubtful. Germline values: CDR1 MNHNS, CDR2 SASEGT. CDR3 length: 14 amino acids. The CDR3 here is CASSERGTVYEQYF. CDR3 coding DNA: TGTGCCAGCAGTGAACGAGGGACAGTCTACGAGCAGTACTTC.

This rearrangement joins TRBV7-9 to TRBJ2-1, with TRBD1 as a possible D gene (5 bases). This CDR3 has 15 residues. Trimming took off 2 bases at V and 5 bases at J, with 13 bases between the two ends. Germline CDR1 reads SEHNR; CDR2 reads FQNEAQ (reference sequence). CDR3 in amino acids: CASSLSKGPHNEQFF. In DNA form, the CDR3 reads TGTGCCAGCAGCTTATCAAAGGGGCCACACAATGAGCAGTTCTTC.

V gene TRBV7-9 combines with J gene TRBJ2-5, with 8 bases lining up with TRBD1. V shed 5 bases and J 5 bases; nucleotides not matched to a gene: 13. The CDR3 length is 16 residues. Germline V CDR1 and CDR2: SEHNR, FQNEAQ (reference sequence). CDR3 sequence reads: CASSRIISGGQETQYF. CDR3 sequence (DNA): TGTGCCAGCAGCCGAATAATCTCAGGGGGCCAGGAGACCCAGTACTTC.

The V call is TRBV6-6, the J call TRBJ1-1; unclear D gene. V lost 7 bases and J lost 1, with 10 bases in between. Germline V gives CDR1 MNHNY, CDR2 SVGAGI (reference sequence). CDR3 size: 13 residues. The CDR3 DNA reads as TGTGCCAGCACCCGGGAGTCGAACACTGAAGCTTTCTTT. Amino acid sequence: CASTRESNTEAFF.

V and J are TRBV19 and TRBJ2-5; the D is unclear. The CDR3 length is 15 residues. Germline V gene lookup returns CDR1 LNHDA and CDR2 SQIVND (reference sequence). Trimming pared 5 bases from V and 2 bases from J, leaving 15 bases between. CDR3 residues: CASSSVGGPQETQYF. The CDR3 DNA reads as TGTGCCAGTAGTTCAGTCGGCGGTCCACAAGAGACCCAGTACTTC.